This is a list of T cell receptor beta chains from one sample in a study of T cells in tuberculosis. Generated by immunoSEQ multiplex PCR, the TCRdb table keeps only in-frame clones and is missing some. The profile shows approximately 53,000 clones, more than 90% of them singletons. Sequences were derived from PBMCs, sampled at tuberculosis diagnosis. These receptors originate from an adult with tuberculosis. CDR3s include the opening cysteine and the closing phenylalanine or tryptophan. D genes are given only for firm matches. Some rows have no size entry. The others give once, few or many, or a class for an expanded clone.

>TRBV30|.|.
CAWSKQGYEQYF
>TRBV9|TRBD2|.
CASSRSRLAGGTDTQYF
>TRBV30|TRBD1|.
CAWSGDRDHEQYF
>TRBV6-4|TRBD1|.
CASSEGTGGPQHF
>TRBV7-2|.|few
CASSFNFAEAFF
>TRBV7-2|TRBD2|.
CASSWTSGDQETQYF
>TRBV12-5|.|once
CASGLVREGNEQFF
>TRBV5-6|.|once
CASSSYTGEQYF
>TRBV5-1|TRBD1|.
CASEGQGGGYTF
>TRBV5-4|.|.
CASSLGVGAYGYTF
>TRBV30|.|.
CAWSSTTWRHQPQHF
>TRBV5-1|TRBD2|.
CASARDYSSYEQYF
>TRBV5-1|TRBD1|.
CASSRNSAGTGNEQYF
>TRBV11-2|TRBD1|.
CASSNLYRGKNSGANVLTF
>TRBV19|TRBD2|.
CASSSWGLALFNEQFF
>TRBV27|.|.
CASSPPGSAIRGYTF
>TRBV15|TRBD1|.
CATSRDQGARGQPQHF
>TRBV30|.|.
CAWGRTELSGVYWNTEAFF
>TRBV28|.|.
CASSPAGWASNQPQHF
>TRBV28|TRBD2|.
CASSSGSKATQYF
>TRBV6-6|.|.
CASSPTGRAHEQYF
>TRBV4-3|TRBD2|.
CASSPSAIAGSGELFF
>TRBV2|.|.
CASSGFRQYQETQYF
>TRBV6-1|TRBD2|.
CASRDSGSADTQYF
>TRBV7-9|TRBD1|.
CASSPGQGQETQYF
>TRBV14|.|.
CASSHRMAEQYF
>TRBV5-1|TRBD1|.
CASSRQGTYNEQFF
>TRBV7-6|.|.
CASSLSGILSYEQYF
>TRBV7-2|TRBD1|few
CASRGGTGPTYEQYF
>TRBV5-4|.|.
CASGQGIWGTEAFF
>TRBV6-5|TRBD2|few
CASSSTSRTTYNEQFF
>TRBV7-2|TRBD2|.
CASSLPSPTSGGYREQFF
>TRBV29-1|.|.
CSVEVPGGRGYTF
>TRBV2|.|.
CASSLTGKGETQYF
>TRBV6-1|.|.
CASSDPVTEAFF
>TRBV29-1|TRBD2|once
CSAARSSGRKLGEQYF
>TRBV25-1|.|once
CASSKPGIDNGEQFF
>TRBV14|.|.
CASSQVGHYEQYF
>TRBV20-1|.|.
CSARAEYEQYF
>TRBV7-2|.|.
CASSSTNTGELFF